This T cell receptor (beta chain) is drawn from a study of blood T cell repertoires in COVID-19. In the study overall: PBMCs, B-cell-depleted T cells, or T cells provided the cDNA or gDNA that made up the material.

Categorization into cohorts depended on clinical history that participants reported. Authors' processing steps: From reference gene primer amplification, estimates of nucleated cell counts were derived. The repertoire was sequenced with immunoSEQ multiplex PCR; TCRdb's copy has only in-frame clones and lacks some. That table gives V, J and clone size, and the DNA gave D and trimming. This table has approximately 350,000 clones, over 80% appearing once. The receptor was derived from a woman aged 50 to 60 who had recovered from COVID-19. The sample taken for sequencing was PBMCs or T cells enriched from blood (not recorded which).

CDR3 in DNA: TGTGCCAGCAGCTGGACTAGCGGGAGCGGCAATGAGCAGTTCTTC. Translating gives CASSWTSGSGNEQFF. The gene calls are TRBV5-6 and TRBJ2-1; 13 bases match TRBD2. J was trimmed by 6 bases and V by 3 bases; bases with no gene match: 3. This CDR3 is 15 amino acids long. Germline V gives CDR1 SGHDT, CDR2 YYEEEE.